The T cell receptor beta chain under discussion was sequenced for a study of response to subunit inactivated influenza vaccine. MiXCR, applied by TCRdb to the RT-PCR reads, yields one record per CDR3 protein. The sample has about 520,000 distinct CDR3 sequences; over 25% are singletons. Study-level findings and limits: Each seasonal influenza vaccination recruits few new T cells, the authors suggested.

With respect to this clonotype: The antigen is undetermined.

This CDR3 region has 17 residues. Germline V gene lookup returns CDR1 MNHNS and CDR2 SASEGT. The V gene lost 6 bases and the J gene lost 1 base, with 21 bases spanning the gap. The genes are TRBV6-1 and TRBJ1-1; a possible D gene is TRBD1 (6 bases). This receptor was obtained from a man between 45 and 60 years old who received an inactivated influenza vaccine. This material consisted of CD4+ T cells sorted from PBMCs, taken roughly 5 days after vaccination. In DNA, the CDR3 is TGTGCCAGCAGCTCCCGTCCTCCGGGACACTCGAACACTGAAGCTTTCTTT. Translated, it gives CASSSRPPGHSNTEAFF.